The rows below give T cell receptor beta chains drawn from one sample of a study of T cell responses to AZD1222 COVID-19 vaccine. The protocol was immunoSEQ multiplex PCR, while the TCRdb copy is restricted to in-frame clones and leaves out a portion. The sample records 60,000 to 85,000 clones, roughly 91% being singletons. The specimen was peripheral blood, collected 28 days after the second AZD1222 dose. The receptor set was obtained from an adult who received the AZD1222 COVID-19 vaccine. The CDR3 runs from the conserved cysteine through the conserved F or W. Each record gives: V gene, J gene, D gene, clone size, CDR3 DNA, CDR3 protein. The D gene is left open where the match is weak. The listing skips clone size in some rows; elsewhere it reads once, few, many or a size class.

TRBV5-4	TRBJ1-2	.	.	TGTGCCAGCAGAAACCCCCGGGGAGCTAACTATGGCTACACCTTC	CASRNPRGANYGYTF
TRBV5-1	TRBJ2-3	.	.	TGCGCCAGCAAGTTGACAGGACCAACAGATACGCAGTATTTT	CASKLTGPTDTQYF
TRBV9	TRBJ2-1	.	few	TGTGCCAGCAGCGTAGTGCCGGGAGAGGGCTCCTACAATGAGCAGTTCTTC	CASSVVPGEGSYNEQFF
TRBV24-1	TRBJ2-1	.	.	TGTGCCACCAGTGATTTCGGGACAAGCTATGAGCAGTTCTTC	CATSDFGTSYEQFF
TRBV5-4	TRBJ1-1	TRBD1	few	TGTGCCAGCAGCTTGTACCAGGGGGCTGAAGCTTTCTTT	CASSLYQGAEAFF
TRBV28	TRBJ1-2	.	.	TGTGCCAGCAAGACGGGGGGTGGAGGCTACACCTTC	CASKTGGGGYTF
TRBV5-1	TRBJ2-3	.	.	TGCGCCAGCAGCTTTGGGCCCACAGATACGCAGTATTTT	CASSFGPTDTQYF
TRBV28	TRBJ1-1	TRBD1	.	TGTGCCAGCAGATCTGCACAGGGGCGGTGGACTGAAGCTTTCTTT	CASRSAQGRWTEAFF
TRBV7-2	TRBJ1-2	TRBD1	.	TGTGCCAGCAGCCAGAGGACAGGGATCAACTATGGCTACACCTTC	CASSQRTGINYGYTF
TRBV28	TRBJ2-3	.	many	TGTGCCAGCAGTTTGGAAGGGATTCAGGTAGATACGCAGTATTTT	CASSLEGIQVDTQYF
TRBV27	TRBJ2-7	.	.	TGTGCCAGCAGTTTTACACAACAAGGGAACGAGCAGTACTTC	CASSFTQQGNEQYF
TRBV7-3	TRBJ1-1	.	.	TGTGCCAGCAGCAGAGACAGTAGACTATTCTACACTGAAGCTTTCTTT	CASSRDSRLFYTEAFF
TRBV25-1	TRBJ2-5	TRBD2	.	TGTGCCAGCAGTGCCCCTAGCGGGGGGGCGGAGACCCAGTACTTC	CASSAPSGGAETQYF
TRBV18	TRBJ1-3	.	.	TGTGCCAGCTCACCCGACGTGGGGAGCTCTGGAAACACCATATATTTT	CASSPDVGSSGNTIYF
TRBV6-5	TRBJ1-4	.	.	TGTGCCAGCAGTCCGACAGTTACTAATGAAAAACTGTTTTTT	CASSPTVTNEKLFF
TRBV5-8	TRBJ2-3	TRBD1	.	TGTGCCAGCAGCTCCGGGACAGTAATCACAGATACGCAGTATTTT	CASSSGTVITDTQYF
TRBV11-2	TRBJ1-2	.	.	TGTGCCAGCAGCTCAATGAGGCGTTCTAACTATGGCTACACCTTC	CASSSMRRSNYGYTF
TRBV5-1	TRBJ2-7	TRBD1	.	TGCGCCAGCAGCTCCGGACAGGGAACCTACGAGCAGTACTTC	CASSSGQGTYEQYF
TRBV5-1	TRBJ1-1	.	.	TGCGCCAGCAGCTTGGCCCCTACTGGTGGGGCTTTCTTT	CASSLAPTGGAFF
TRBV18	TRBJ1-1	.	.	TGTGCCAGCTCACCAAAAAAGACGGGTTACGGCACTGAAGCTTTCTTT	CASSPKKTGYGTEAFF
TRBV5-5	TRBJ2-5	.	.	TGTGCCAGCAGCCCCCTGGGGGCGGGATCCAATGAACAAGCTCAAGAGACCCAGTACTTC	CASSPLGAGSNEQAQETQYF
TRBV30	TRBJ1-6	.	.	TGTGCCTGGGAAGGCGGGAGGGCGGATTCACCCCTCCACTTT	CAWEGGRADSPLHF
TRBV5-5	TRBJ1-4	.	.	TGTGCCAGCAGCGATCTGTGGGGGAATGAAAAACTGTTTTTT	CASSDLWGNEKLFF
TRBV14	TRBJ1-1	TRBD1	.	TGTGCCAGCAGCCAGAGACAGGGGAGAGGCGCTTTCTTT	CASSQRQGRGAFF
TRBV15	TRBJ1-2	TRBD1	.	TGTGCCACCAGCAGAGATAGACAGGGGGCTTTAAACTATGGCTACACCTTC	CATSRDRQGALNYGYTF
TRBV5-4	TRBJ2-2	.	.	TGTGCCAGCAGCTTGGATGGGCAGATCACCGGGGAGCTGTTTTTT	CASSLDGQITGELFF
TRBV29-1	TRBJ1-2	TRBD1	.	TGCAGCGCAGGACAGGGTCAGGACTATGGCTACACCTTC	CSAGQGQDYGYTF
TRBV10-2	TRBJ2-1	.	.	TGCGCCAGCACGGGTACAGGAAACAATGAGCAGTTCTTC	CASTGTGNNEQFF
TRBV3-1/TRBV3-2	TRBJ2-7	.	.	TGTGCCAGCAGCCCCGGGGCTCTGGTAGAGGAGCAGTACTTC	CASSPGALVEEQYF
TRBV18	TRBJ2-1	TRBD2	.	TGTGCCAGCTCTCTCCGGACTAGCGGGGGCTCCTACAATGAGCAGTTCTTC	CASSLRTSGGSYNEQFF
TRBV24-1	TRBJ2-3	.	.	TGTGCCACCAGTGACTCCACAGGCTTTACGCAGTATTTT	CATSDSTGFTQYF
TRBV4-1	TRBJ1-1	.	.	TGCGCCAGCAGCCAGAACCGGGGGGAGGATACTGAAGCTTTCTTT	CASSQNRGEDTEAFF
TRBV3-1/TRBV3-2	TRBJ1-2	.	.	TGTGCCAGCAGCCAAGGGGAAGGAGGCTACACCTTC	CASSQGEGGYTF
TRBV19	TRBJ1-4	.	.	TGTGCCAGCGAGGGGCGGGCTGGTGTTGAAAAACTGTTTTTT	CASEGRAGVEKLFF
TRBV11-2	TRBJ1-1	.	few	TGTGCCAGCAGCTTAGGTGGTGAAGCTTTCTTT	CASSLGGEAFF
TRBV6-5	TRBJ2-1	.	.	TGTGCCAGCAGTTACCAGGGTGGTGAGCAGTTCTTC	CASSYQGGEQFF
TRBV2	TRBJ2-1	.	.	TGTGCCAGCCGTGCTTCAAGCGGCTCCTACAATGAGCAGTTCTTC	CASRASSGSYNEQFF
TRBV5-6	TRBJ1-6	.	.	TGTGCCAGCAGCTCCGCAGGGCATTCACCCCTCCACTTT	CASSSAGHSPLHF
TRBV3-1/TRBV3-2	TRBJ2-1	TRBD1	once	TGTGCCAGCAGCCAAGATCCCAGGGGGTCCTACAATGAGCAGTTCTTC	CASSQDPRGSYNEQFF
TRBV4-1	TRBJ1-1	.	.	TGCGCCAGCAGCCAAAGTGGGGGGGCGCGAGGCACTGAAGCTTTCTTT	CASSQSGGARGTEAFF
TRBV5-4	TRBJ1-1	.	.	TGTGCCAGCAGCAACCTCCGGAGTACGAGGCCTGAAGCTTTCTTT	CASSNLRSTRPEAFF
TRBV5-3	TRBJ1-6	.	.	TGTGCCAGAACCATACTTGGGCCGGGACGCCAAAGCGCCTATAATTCACCCCTCCACTTT	CARTILGPGRQSAYNSPLHF
TRBV5-1	TRBJ2-3	.	few	TGCGCCAGCAGTTTCAACGGCGGGGGCGGATCAGATACGCAGTATTTT	CASSFNGGGGSDTQYF
TRBV10-3	TRBJ1-1	.	.	TGTGCCATCAGTGAGTCGGGAGGGGTCACTGAAGCTTTCTTT	CAISESGGVTEAFF
TRBV19	TRBJ2-5	.	.	TGTGCCAGTAGTATAGCACGAGGCCAAGAGACCCAGTACTTC	CASSIARGQETQYF
TRBV7-9	TRBJ1-6	.	.	TGTGCCAGCAGCGCCACACGAGATAATTCACCCCTCCACTTT	CASSATRDNSPLHF
TRBV28	TRBJ1-1	.	.	TGTGCCAGCAGTTGGGGGAGGATGAACACTGAAGCTTTCTTT	CASSWGRMNTEAFF
TRBV28	TRBJ2-1	TRBD1	.	TGTGCCAGCAGCGGACAGGGAAGCTCCTACAATGAGCAGTTCTTC	CASSGQGSSYNEQFF
TRBV5-1	TRBJ1-3	.	.	TGCGCCAGCAGCTTAGTCGGAAACACCATATATTTT	CASSLVGNTIYF
TRBV7-2	TRBJ2-5	.	.	TGTGCCAGCAGCTTAGTGACGGGGGAAGAGACCCAGTACTTC	CASSLVTGEETQYF
TRBV3-1/TRBV3-2	TRBJ2-5	.	.	TGTGCCAGCAGCCAAGATCGGTTCTCACAAGAGACCCAGTACTTC	CASSQDRFSQETQYF
TRBV6-2/TRBV6-3	TRBJ2-5	.	.	TGTGCCAGCAGCTACTCCCGGGTAGAGACCCAGTACTTC	CASSYSRVETQYF
TRBV2	TRBJ2-3	.	.	TGTGCCAGCAGTGTATCCGATACGCAGTATTTT	CASSVSDTQYF
TRBV2	TRBJ1-5	TRBD1	once	TGTGCCAGCAGTGGGGGACAGGCTAGCAATCAGCCCCAGCATTTT	CASSGGQASNQPQHF
TRBV7-9	TRBJ2-7	.	.	TGTGCCAGCAGCTTTGGGGCCAGGGCGGGCGGCGAGCAGTACTTC	CASSFGARAGGEQYF